These T cell receptor beta chains were read from a single sample in a study of blood T cell repertoires in COVID-19. Assay used: immunoSEQ multiplex PCR; TCRdb lists only in-frame clones, some missing. The data show roughly 570,000 clones, 85% to 90% seen once. The sequenced sample was peripheral blood. The receptors stem from a woman aged 45-59 years with COVID-19, enrolled during active disease. The CDR3 runs from the conserved cysteine through the conserved F or W. Fields, in order: CDR3 protein, CDR3 DNA, D gene, V gene, J gene, clone size. D genes are given only for firm matches. Clone size is given for some rows only: seen once, a few or many times, or a class if the clone is expanded.

CASSIGGGQPQHF	TGTGCCAGTAGTATTGGGGGAGGTCAGCCCCAGCATTTT	.	TRBV19	TRBJ1-5	.
CASSLGLAFREQYF	TGTGCCAGCAGCTTAGGGCTAGCGTTTCGGGAGCAGTACTTC	.	TRBV11-2	TRBJ2-7	.
CAISEGSYGYTF	TGTGCCATCAGTGAAGGGAGCTATGGCTACACCTTC	.	TRBV10-3	TRBJ1-2	once
CASSVPGQGSNEKLFF	TGCGCCAGCAGCGTGCCGGGACAGGGGTCTAATGAAAAACTGTTTTTT	TRBD1	TRBV5-1	TRBJ1-4	.
CASSVVSGDTQYF	TGTGCCAGCAGCGTAGTATCAGGAGATACGCAGTATTTT	.	TRBV9	TRBJ2-3	.
CASSWERTDTQYF	TGTGCCAGCAGCTGGGAGCGGACAGATACGCAGTATTTT	.	TRBV7-2	TRBJ2-3	.
CACRNLTGDSPLHF	TGTGCCTGTAGGAACCTCACAGGGGATTCACCCCTCCACTTT	TRBD1	TRBV30	TRBJ1-6	few
CASSSAVAVNQPQHF	TGTGCCAGCAGTTCCGCAGTGGCGGTAAATCAGCCCCAGCATTTT	.	TRBV6-6	TRBJ1-5	.
CATSGQASYEQYF	TGTGCCACCAGTGGTCAGGCCTCCTACGAGCAGTACTTC	.	TRBV24-1	TRBJ2-7	.
CASSRRDRGSNEKLFF	TGTGCCAGTAGTAGACGCGACAGGGGGTCTAATGAAAAACTGTTTTTT	TRBD1	TRBV19	TRBJ1-4	once
CASSEENRAIYGYTF	TGTGCCAGCAGTGAGGAGAACAGGGCGATATATGGCTACACCTTC	.	TRBV6-1	TRBJ1-2	.
CASSLATGGYQPQHF	TGTGCCAGCAGCTTGGCCACAGGGGGGTATCAGCCCCAGCATTTT	TRBD1	TRBV5-8	TRBJ1-5	.
CASSQTPRVNGYTF	TGTGCCAGCAGCCAAACGCCCAGGGTGAACGGCTACACCTTC	.	TRBV14	TRBJ1-2	.
CASSRQGANTEAFF	TGTGCCAGCAGCCGACAGGGGGCGAACACTGAAGCTTTCTTT	TRBD1	TRBV11-2	TRBJ1-1	.
CASSQVPGTQYF	TGCGCCAGCAGCCAAGTTCCGGGAACGCAGTATTTT	.	TRBV4-1	TRBJ2-3	.
CASSLGQGNNSPLHF	TGCGCCAGCAGCTTGGGGCAGGGAAATAATTCACCCCTCCACTTT	.	TRBV5-1	TRBJ1-6	.
CASSESGRYGYTF	TGTGCCAGCAGTGAATCTGGCCGCTATGGCTACACCTTC	.	TRBV2	TRBJ1-2	few
CASRLDRLGYTF	TGTGCCAGCAGACTTGACAGGCTAGGCTACACCTTC	.	TRBV5-4	TRBJ1-2	.
CASSPLRTGRAYGYTF	TGTGCCAGCAGTCCACTTAGGACAGGGAGAGCCTATGGCTACACCTTC	TRBD1	TRBV27	TRBJ1-2	.
CASSLVGQGASEKLFF	TGTGCCAGCAGCTTGGTGGGACAGGGGGCATCTGAAAAACTGTTTTTT	TRBD1	TRBV5-4	TRBJ1-4	.
CASSLDQGRSYGYTF	TGTGCCAGCAGCTTAGATCAGGGCAGGAGCTATGGCTACACCTTC	.	TRBV11-2	TRBJ1-2	once
CASSQTGEVSDTQYF	TGCGCCAGCAGCCAGACCGGGGAGGTCTCAGATACGCAGTATTTT	.	TRBV4-1	TRBJ2-3	.
CASSQAGVPYEQYF	TGTGCCAGCAGCCAGGCAGGGGTCCCCTACGAGCAGTACTTC	.	TRBV3-1/TRBV3-2	TRBJ2-7	.
CASIFRGNYNSPLHF	TGTGCCAGCATCTTTAGGGGGAACTATAATTCACCCCTCCACTTT	.	TRBV5-6	TRBJ1-6	.
CAISEQRDRDYGYTF	TGTGCCATCAGTGAACAACGGGACAGGGACTATGGCTACACCTTC	TRBD1	TRBV10-3	TRBJ1-2	.
CASSWTANEQFF	TGTGCCAGCAGCTGGACAGCGAATGAGCAGTTCTTC	.	TRBV7-6	TRBJ2-1	.
CASSSVGPDTQYF	TGTGCCAGCAGCTCGGTCGGTCCAGATACGCAGTATTTT	.	TRBV6-5	TRBJ2-3	.
CASSLGTSAANTDTQYF	TGTGCCAGCAGCTTGGGGACTAGCGCTGCTAACACAGATACGCAGTATTTT	TRBD2	TRBV5-6	TRBJ2-3	.
CSVSGGTGAYEQYF	TGCAGCGTTTCGGGAGGGACAGGGGCCTACGAGCAGTACTTC	TRBD1	TRBV29-1	TRBJ2-7	.
CASSLTGAQYF	TGTGCCAGCAGTTTAACCGGGGCGCAGTATTTT	.	TRBV28	TRBJ2-3	.
CASSTVPGQGEAFF	TGTGCCAGCAGTACGGTCCCGGGACAGGGTGAAGCTTTCTTT	TRBD1	TRBV27	TRBJ1-1	.
CASAGGPNEQFF	TGCGCCAGCGCGGGGGGCCCCAATGAGCAGTTCTTC	TRBD2	TRBV5-1	TRBJ2-1	.
CASSVGEEQYF	TGTGCCAGCAGCGTCGGAGAGGAGCAGTACTTC	.	TRBV7-9	TRBJ2-7	.
CASSWRGTETQYF	TGCGCCAGCAGCTGGCGGGGGACAGAGACCCAGTACTTC	TRBD2	TRBV5-1	TRBJ2-5	.
CAWSVPRQGKKAYGYTF	TGTGCCTGGAGTGTCCCCCGACAGGGAAAGAAGGCCTATGGCTACACCTTC	TRBD1	TRBV30	TRBJ1-2	.
CASSVSRGEQFF	TGCGCCAGCAGTGTTTCAAGGGGTGAGCAGTTCTTC	.	TRBV10-1	TRBJ2-1	.
CASSPYLGLAGFREQFF	TGTGCCAGCAGTCCCTACCTCGGACTAGCGGGGTTTCGAGAGCAGTTCTTC	TRBD2	TRBV27	TRBJ2-1	.
CASSPQSRPEAFF	TGCGCCAGCAGCCCGCAGTCGAGGCCTGAAGCTTTCTTT	.	TRBV5-1	TRBJ1-1	.
CASSLAFYGSPLHF	TGCGCCAGCAGCTTGGCCTTCTATGGTTCACCCCTCCACTTT	.	TRBV5-1	TRBJ1-6	.
CSVAKETQYF	TGCAGCGTTGCAAAAGAGACCCAGTACTTC	.	TRBV29-1	TRBJ2-5	.
CAWKDSGSEKLFF	TGTGCCTGGAAGGACAGCGGCAGTGAAAAACTGTTTTTT	.	TRBV30	TRBJ1-4	once
CASSTSSGQETQYF	TGTGCCAGCAGTACCAGTAGCGGTCAAGAGACCCAGTACTTC	.	TRBV7-9	TRBJ2-5	.
CASSRGGPGHEQYF	TGTGCCAGCAGCCGGGGGGGCCCCGGGCACGAGCAGTACTTC	TRBD2	TRBV7-9	TRBJ2-7	.
CASSFGPGGEAFF	TGTGCCAGCAGTTTTGGCCCGGGAGGTGAAGCTTTCTTT	.	TRBV12-3/TRBV12-4	TRBJ1-1	.
CASSPRQGVSYNEQFF	TGTGCCAGCAGCCCCCGACAGGGCGTGTCCTACAATGAGCAGTTCTTC	TRBD1	TRBV14	TRBJ2-1	.
CASSPSVAGAVSTDTQYF	TGTGCCAGCAGTCCCTCGGTAGCGGGGGCCGTAAGCACAGATACGCAGTATTTT	TRBD2	TRBV28	TRBJ2-3	.
CASSSMDKETQYF	TGTGCCAGCAGCTCGATGGACAAAGAGACCCAGTACTTC	.	TRBV11-2	TRBJ2-5	.
CASSYTGTGNTEAFF	TGTGCCAGCAGTTACACCGGGACAGGGAACACTGAAGCTTTCTTT	TRBD1	TRBV6-5	TRBJ1-1	.
CSGGRGYGYTF	TGCAGTGGGGGCAGGGGCTATGGCTACACCTTC	.	TRBV20-1	TRBJ1-2	.
CASSLVGQGMNEQFF	TGTGCCAGCAGCTTGGTCGGACAGGGTATGAATGAGCAGTTCTTC	TRBD1	TRBV5-6	TRBJ2-1	few
CASSLVLASGGEQYF	TGTGCCAGCAGCTTAGTACTCGCTAGCGGGGGCGAGCAGTACTTC	TRBD2	TRBV7-9	TRBJ2-7	.
CASTEDTVGHF	TGTGCCAGCACCGAAGATACTGTGGGGCACTTC	.	TRBV27	TRBJ2-7	few
CASSSWTGLNEQYF	TGTGCCAGCAGCTCGTGGACAGGGCTGAACGAGCAGTACTTC	TRBD1	TRBV5-6	TRBJ2-7	few
CASSVPGGNEKLFF	TGTGCCAGCAGCGTACCAGGGGGTAATGAAAAACTGTTTTTT	TRBD1	TRBV9	TRBJ1-4	.
CASQSKRGNTEAFF	TGTGCCAGCCAATCAAAACGGGGTAACACTGAAGCTTTCTTT	.	TRBV5-4	TRBJ1-1	.
CASSQPTVFSATNEKLFF	TGCGCCAGCAGCCAACCTACTGTCTTTTCTGCAACTAATGAAAAACTGTTTTTT	.	TRBV4-1	TRBJ1-4	.